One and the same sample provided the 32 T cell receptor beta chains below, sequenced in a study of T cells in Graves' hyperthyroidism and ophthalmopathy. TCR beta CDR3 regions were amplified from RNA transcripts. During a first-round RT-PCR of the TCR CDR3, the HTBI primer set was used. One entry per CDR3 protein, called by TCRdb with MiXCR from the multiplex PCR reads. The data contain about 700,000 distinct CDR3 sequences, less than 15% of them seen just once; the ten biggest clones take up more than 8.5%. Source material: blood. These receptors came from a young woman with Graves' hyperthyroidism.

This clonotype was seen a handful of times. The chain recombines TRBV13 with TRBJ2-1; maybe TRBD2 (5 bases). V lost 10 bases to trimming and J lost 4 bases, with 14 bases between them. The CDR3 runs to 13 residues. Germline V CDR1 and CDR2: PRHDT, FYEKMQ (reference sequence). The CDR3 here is CAMRGLPYNEQFF. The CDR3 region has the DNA TGTGCCATGCGAGGGCTACCATACAATGAGCAGTTCTTC.

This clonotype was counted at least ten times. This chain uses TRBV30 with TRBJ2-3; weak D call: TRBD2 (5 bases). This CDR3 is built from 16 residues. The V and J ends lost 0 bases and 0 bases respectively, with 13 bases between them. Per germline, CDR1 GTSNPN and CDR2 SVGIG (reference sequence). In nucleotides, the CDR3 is TGTGCCTGGAGTGTAAGGGCCAGGACTAGCACAGATACGCAGTATTTT. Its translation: CAWSVRARTSTDTQYF. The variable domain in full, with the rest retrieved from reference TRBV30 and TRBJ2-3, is SQTIHQWPATLVQPVGSPLSLECTVEGTSNPNLYWYRQAAGRGLQLLFYSVGIGQISSEVPQNLSASRPQDRQFILSSKKLLLSDSGFYLCAWSVRARTSTDTQYFGPGTRLTVL.

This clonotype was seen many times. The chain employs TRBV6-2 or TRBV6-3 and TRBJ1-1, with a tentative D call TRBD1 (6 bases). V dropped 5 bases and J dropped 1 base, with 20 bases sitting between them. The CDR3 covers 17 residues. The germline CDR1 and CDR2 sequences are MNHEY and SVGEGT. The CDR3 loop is CASSRDRKGSTNTEAFF. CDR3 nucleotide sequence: TGTGCCAGCAGTCGCGACAGGAAGGGTTCTACGAACACTGAAGCTTTCTTT.

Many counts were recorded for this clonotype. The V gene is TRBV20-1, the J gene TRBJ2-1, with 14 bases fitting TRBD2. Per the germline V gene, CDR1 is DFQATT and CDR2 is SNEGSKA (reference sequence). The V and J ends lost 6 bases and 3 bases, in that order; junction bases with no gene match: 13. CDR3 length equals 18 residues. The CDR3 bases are TGCAGTGCCGAATCGGGACTAGCGGGAGTGGGGTTCTACAATGAGCAGTTCTTC. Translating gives CSAESGLAGVGFYNEQFF.

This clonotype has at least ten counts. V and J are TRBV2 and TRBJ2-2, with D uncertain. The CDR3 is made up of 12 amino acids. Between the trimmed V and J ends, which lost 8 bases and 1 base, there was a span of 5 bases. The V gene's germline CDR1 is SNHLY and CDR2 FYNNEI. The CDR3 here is CASDKNTGELFF. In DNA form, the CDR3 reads TGTGCCAGCGACAAGAACACCGGGGAGCTGTTTTTT.

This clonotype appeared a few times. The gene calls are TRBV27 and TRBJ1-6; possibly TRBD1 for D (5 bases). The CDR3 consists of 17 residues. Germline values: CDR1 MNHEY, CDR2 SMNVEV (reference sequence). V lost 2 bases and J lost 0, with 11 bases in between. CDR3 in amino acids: CASSLRDGGSYNSPLHF. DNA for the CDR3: TGTGCCAGCAGTTTACGGGACGGCGGCTCCTATAATTCACCCCTCCACTTT.

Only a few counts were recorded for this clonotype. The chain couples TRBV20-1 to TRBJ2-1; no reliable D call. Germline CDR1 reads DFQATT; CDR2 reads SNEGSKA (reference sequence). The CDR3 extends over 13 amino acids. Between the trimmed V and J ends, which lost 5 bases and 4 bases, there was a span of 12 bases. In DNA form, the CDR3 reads TGCAGTGCTCCCAAGGACGGTTACAATGAGCAGTTCTTC. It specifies CSAPKDGYNEQFF.

The DNA for the CDR3 is TGTGCCAGCAGCTTGTTTCGGTCTACTAGTTTCATGGATACGCAGTATTTT. This translates into CASSLFRSTSFMDTQYF. This chain links TRBV7-9 with TRBJ2-3; the D gene is possibly TRBD2 (5 bases). The CDR3 is 17 residues long. V was trimmed by 3 bases and J by 6 bases, leaving 22 bases between them. Germline lookup yields CDR1 SEHNR and CDR2 FQNEAQ (reference sequence).

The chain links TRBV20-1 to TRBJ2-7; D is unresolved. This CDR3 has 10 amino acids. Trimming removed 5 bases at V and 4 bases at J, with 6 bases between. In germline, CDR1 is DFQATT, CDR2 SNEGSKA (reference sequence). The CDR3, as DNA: TGCAGTGCTGGCGCGTACGAGCAGTACTTC. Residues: CSAGAYEQYF.

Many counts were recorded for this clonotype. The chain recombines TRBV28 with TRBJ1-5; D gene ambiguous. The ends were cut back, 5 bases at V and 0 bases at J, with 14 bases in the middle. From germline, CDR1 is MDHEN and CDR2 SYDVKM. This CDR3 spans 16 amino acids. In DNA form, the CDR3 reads TGTGCCAGCAGTCCACTCGTCATGACTAGCAATCAGCCCCAGCATTTT. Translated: CASSPLVMTSNQPQHF.

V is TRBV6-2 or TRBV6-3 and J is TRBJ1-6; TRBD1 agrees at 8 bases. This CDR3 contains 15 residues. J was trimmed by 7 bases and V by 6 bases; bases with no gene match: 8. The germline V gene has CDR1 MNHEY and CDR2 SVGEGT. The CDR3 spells CASRGGTGWNSPLHF. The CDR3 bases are TGTGCCAGCAGGGGGGGGACAGGCTGGAATTCACCCCTCCACTTT.

CDR3 DNA: TGTGCCTGGGGAGGTCTTACCTACGAGCAGTACTTC. Protein sequence: CAWGGLTYEQYF. The rearrangement uses TRBV30 and TRBJ2-7; possible D gene TRBD2, 5 bases. The germline gives CDR1 GTSNPN, CDR2 SVGIG (reference sequence). Trimming took 5 bases from V and 2 from J, leaving 10 bases between them. The length of the CDR3 is 12 residues.

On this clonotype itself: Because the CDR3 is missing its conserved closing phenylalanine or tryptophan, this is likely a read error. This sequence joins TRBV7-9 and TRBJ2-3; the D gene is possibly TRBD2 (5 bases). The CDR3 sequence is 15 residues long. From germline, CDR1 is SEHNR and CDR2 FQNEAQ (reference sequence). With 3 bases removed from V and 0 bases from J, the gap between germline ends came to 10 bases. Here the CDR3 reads CASSLPSGSTDTQYI. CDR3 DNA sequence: TGTGCCAGCAGCTTGCCCAGCGGAAGCACAGATACGCAGTATATT.

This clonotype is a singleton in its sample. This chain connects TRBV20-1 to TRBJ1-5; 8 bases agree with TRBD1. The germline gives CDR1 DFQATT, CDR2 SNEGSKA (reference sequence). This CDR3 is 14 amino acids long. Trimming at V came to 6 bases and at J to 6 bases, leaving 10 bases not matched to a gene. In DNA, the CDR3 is TGCAGTGCCTCCGCCGGGACAGGCGGTCAGCCCCAGCATTTT. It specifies CSASAGTGGQPQHF.

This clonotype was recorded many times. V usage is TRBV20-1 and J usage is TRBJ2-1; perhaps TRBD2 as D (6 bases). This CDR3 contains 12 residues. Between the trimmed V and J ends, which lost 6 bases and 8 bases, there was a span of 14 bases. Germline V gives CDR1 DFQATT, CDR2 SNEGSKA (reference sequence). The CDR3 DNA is TGCAGTGCCGCCCCCTCGGGAGATGAGCAGTTCTTC. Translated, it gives CSAAPSGDEQFF.

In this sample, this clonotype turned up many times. The CDR3 DNA reads TGTGCCAGCAGCCGAGTAGGGCAAAGCTCCTACGAGCAGTACTTC. This gives the protein CASSRVGQSSYEQYF. The rearrangement uses TRBV11-2 and TRBJ2-7; D is ambiguous. Germline V CDR1 and CDR2: SGHAT, FQNNGV. The CDR3 covers 15 residues. Trimming removed 5 bases from V and 0 bases from J, with 14 bases in between.

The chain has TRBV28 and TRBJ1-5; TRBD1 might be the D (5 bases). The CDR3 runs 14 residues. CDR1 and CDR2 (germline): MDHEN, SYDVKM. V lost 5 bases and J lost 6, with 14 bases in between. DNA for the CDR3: TGTGCCAGCAGTAACCTTGGGGGGTTTCAGCCCCAGCATTTT. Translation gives CASSNLGGFQPQHF.

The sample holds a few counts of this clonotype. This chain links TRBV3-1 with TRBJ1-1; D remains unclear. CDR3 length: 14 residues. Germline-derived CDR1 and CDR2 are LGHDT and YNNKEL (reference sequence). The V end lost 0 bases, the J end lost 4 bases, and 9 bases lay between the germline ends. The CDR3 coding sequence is TGTGCCAGCAGCCAAGAAGGAGCGGGCACTGAAGCTTTCTTT. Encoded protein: CASSQEGAGTEAFF.

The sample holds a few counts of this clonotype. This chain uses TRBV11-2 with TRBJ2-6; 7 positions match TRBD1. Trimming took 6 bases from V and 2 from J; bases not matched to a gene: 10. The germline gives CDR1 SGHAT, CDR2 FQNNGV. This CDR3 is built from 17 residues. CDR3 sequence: CASRPGQIKPGANVLTF. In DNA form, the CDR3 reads TGTGCCAGCAGGCCGGGACAGATAAAACCTGGGGCCAACGTCCTGACTTTC.

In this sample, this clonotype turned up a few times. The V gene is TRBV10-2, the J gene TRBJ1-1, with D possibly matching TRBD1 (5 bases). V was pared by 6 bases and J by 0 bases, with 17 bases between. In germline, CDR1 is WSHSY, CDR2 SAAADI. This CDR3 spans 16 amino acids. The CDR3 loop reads CASSIGGGIMNTEAFF. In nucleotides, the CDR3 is TGCGCCAGCAGCATCGGGGGGGGGATCATGAACACTGAAGCTTTCTTT.

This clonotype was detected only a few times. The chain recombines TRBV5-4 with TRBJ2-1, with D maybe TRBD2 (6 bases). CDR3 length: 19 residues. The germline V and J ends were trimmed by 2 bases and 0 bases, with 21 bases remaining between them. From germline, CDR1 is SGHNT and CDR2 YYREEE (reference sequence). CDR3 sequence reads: CASSFSGLSNVGSYNEQFF. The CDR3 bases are TGTGCCAGCAGCTTTTCGGGACTTAGCAACGTCGGCTCCTACAATGAGCAGTTCTTC. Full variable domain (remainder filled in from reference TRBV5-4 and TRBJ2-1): ETGVTQSPTHLIKTRGQQVTLRCSSQSGHNTVSWYQQALGQGPQFIFQYYREEENGRGNFPPRFSGLQFPNYSSELNVNALELDDSALYLCASSFSGLSNVGSYNEQFFGPGTRLTVL.

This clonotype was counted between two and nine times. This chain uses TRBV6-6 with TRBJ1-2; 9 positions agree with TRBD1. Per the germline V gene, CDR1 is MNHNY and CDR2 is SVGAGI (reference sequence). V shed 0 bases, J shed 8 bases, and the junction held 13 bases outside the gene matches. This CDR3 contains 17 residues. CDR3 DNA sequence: TGTGCCAGCAGTTACTCGATCGGGACAGGGCAAATTCCGGGCTACACCTTC. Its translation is CASSYSIGTGQIPGYTF.

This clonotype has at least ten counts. Written as DNA, the CDR3 is TGTGCCAGCAGCACGGGACTTCTTACCTACGAGCAGTACTTC. Translation: CASSTGLLTYEQYF. The chain carries TRBV11-2 and TRBJ2-7; the D gene is possibly TRBD2 (6 bases). This CDR3 contains 14 residues. V gave up 5 bases and J gave up 2 bases, with 13 bases separating them. Germline V gives CDR1 SGHAT, CDR2 FQNNGV.

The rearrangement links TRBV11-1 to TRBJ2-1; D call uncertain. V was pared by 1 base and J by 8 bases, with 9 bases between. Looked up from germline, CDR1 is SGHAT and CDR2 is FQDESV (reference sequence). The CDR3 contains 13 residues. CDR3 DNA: TGTGCCAGCAGCTTAGATACACGCGATGAGCAGTTCTTC. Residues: CASSLDTRDEQFF.

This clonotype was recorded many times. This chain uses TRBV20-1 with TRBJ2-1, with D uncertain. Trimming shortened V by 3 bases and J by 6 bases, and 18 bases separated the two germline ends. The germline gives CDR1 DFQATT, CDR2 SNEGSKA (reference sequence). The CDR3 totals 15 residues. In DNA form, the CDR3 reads TGCAGTGCTAGCCCGTGGGCTGCGGTCGCCAATGAGCAGTTCTTC. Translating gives CSASPWAAVANEQFF.

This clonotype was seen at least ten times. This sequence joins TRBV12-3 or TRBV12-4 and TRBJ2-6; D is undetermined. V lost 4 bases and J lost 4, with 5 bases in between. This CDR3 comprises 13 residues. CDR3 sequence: CASSYPGANVLTF. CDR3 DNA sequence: TGTGCCAGCAGTTACCCCGGGGCCAACGTCCTGACTTTC.

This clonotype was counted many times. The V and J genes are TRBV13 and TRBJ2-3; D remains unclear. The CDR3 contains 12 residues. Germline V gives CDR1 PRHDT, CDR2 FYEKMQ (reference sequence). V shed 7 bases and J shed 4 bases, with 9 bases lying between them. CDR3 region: CASTVGADTQYF. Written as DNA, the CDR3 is TGTGCCAGCACTGTTGGGGCAGATACGCAGTATTTT.

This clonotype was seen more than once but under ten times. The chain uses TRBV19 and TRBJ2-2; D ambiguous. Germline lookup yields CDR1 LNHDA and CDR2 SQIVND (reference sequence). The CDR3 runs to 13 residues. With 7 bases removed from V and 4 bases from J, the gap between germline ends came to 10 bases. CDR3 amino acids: CASMRTSTGELFF. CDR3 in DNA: TGTGCCAGTATGCGGACCAGCACCGGGGAGCTGTTTTTT.

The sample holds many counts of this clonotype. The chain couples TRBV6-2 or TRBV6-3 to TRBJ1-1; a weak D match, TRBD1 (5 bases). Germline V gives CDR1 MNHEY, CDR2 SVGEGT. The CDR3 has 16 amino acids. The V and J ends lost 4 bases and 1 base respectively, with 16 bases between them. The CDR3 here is CASSWGPTKKNTEAFF. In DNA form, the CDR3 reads TGTGCCAGCAGTTGGGGACCGACTAAAAAGAACACTGAAGCTTTCTTT.

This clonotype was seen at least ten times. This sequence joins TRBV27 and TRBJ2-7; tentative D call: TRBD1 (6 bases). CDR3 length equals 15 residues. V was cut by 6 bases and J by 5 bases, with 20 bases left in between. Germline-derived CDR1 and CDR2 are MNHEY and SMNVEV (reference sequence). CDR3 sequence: CASRLWAGTLDEQYF. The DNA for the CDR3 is TGTGCCAGCAGGCTATGGGCCGGGACACTGGACGAGCAGTACTTC.

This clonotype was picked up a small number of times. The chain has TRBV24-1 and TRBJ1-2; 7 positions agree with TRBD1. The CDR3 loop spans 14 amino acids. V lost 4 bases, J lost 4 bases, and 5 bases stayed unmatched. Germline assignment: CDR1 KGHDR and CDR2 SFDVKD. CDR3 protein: CATSDEGQTYGYTF. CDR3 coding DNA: TGTGCCACCAGTGACGAGGGACAGACCTATGGCTACACCTTC.

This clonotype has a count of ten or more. In nucleotides, the CDR3 is TGTGCCAGCAGCTTAGATTCGGGGGGCGTAAACTATGGCTACACCTTC. Its translation is CASSLDSGGVNYGYTF. This rearrangement joins TRBV7-2 to TRBJ1-2; possibly TRBD1 for D (6 bases). From germline, CDR1 is SGHTA and CDR2 FQGNSA. This CDR3 has 16 amino acids. V lost 1 base, J lost 2 bases, and 14 bases lay in between.